This TCR beta chain emerged from a study of human T cells and chemical hapten exposure. Study-wide background: A roughly 2 cm by roughly 2 cm inner upper arm patch received 2% DPC for sensitization.

Regarding time point: pre-sensitization, week 0. Treatment defined: therapeutic diphenylcyclopropenone sensitization with weekly scalp DPC. It was from unfractionated whole blood that total RNA was extracted. The CDR3 sequence is 16 residues long. The ends lost 7 bases at V and 0 bases at J; junction bases unmatched: 11. TCRdb processed the RACE reads anew with MiXCR; each CDR3 protein has one entry. The data hold tens of thousands of distinct CDR3 sequences, with around 9.9% observed a single time. This chain connects TRBV12-3 or TRBV12-4 to TRBJ1-2, with 7 bases aligning to TRBD1. The sequence came from a woman between 50 and 59 years old with alopecia areata. Some clones in this sample may be carry-over from other donors' samples. Sequencing used whole blood, obtained in connection with sensitization to the hapten diphenylcyclopropenone (DPC). Here the CDR3 reads CASTTRGARTNYGYTF. The CDR3 DNA reads as TGTGCCAGCACTACCAGGGGGGCCCGAACTAACTATGGCTACACCTTC.